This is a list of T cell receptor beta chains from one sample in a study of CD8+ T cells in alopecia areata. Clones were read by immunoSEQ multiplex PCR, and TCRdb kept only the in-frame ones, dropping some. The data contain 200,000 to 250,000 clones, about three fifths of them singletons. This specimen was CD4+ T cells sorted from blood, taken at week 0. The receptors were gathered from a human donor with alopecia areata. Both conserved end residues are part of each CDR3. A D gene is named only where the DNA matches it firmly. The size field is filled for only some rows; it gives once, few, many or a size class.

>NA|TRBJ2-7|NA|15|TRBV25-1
TGTGCCAGCAGTGACGGGGGCAGGGGCTCCTACGAGCAGTACTTC
CASSDGGRGSYEQYF
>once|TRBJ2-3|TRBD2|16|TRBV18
TGTGCCAGCTCACCACCTCAAGCGGGGGGCACAGATACGCAGTATTTT
CASSPPQAGGTDTQYF
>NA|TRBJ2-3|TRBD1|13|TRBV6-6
TGTGCCAGCAGTGTCCCTCCCGGGACAGGGCTTATTTTT
CASSVPPGTGLIF
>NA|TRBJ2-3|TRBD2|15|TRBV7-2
TGTGCCAGCAGCCGAGGACTAGCGGGGGGGCACCAGCAGTATTTT
CASSRGLAGGHQQYF
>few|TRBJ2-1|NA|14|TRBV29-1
TGCAGCGTTCGAGAGGTTAGCTCCTACAATGAGCAGTTCTTC
CSVREVSSYNEQFF
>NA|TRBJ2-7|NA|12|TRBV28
TGTGCCAGCAAACAGGGTTCCTACGAGCAGTACTTC
CASKQGSYEQYF
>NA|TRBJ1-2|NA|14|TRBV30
TGTGCCTGGAGTGATCCCCGCAGGGGCTATGGCTACACCTTC
CAWSDPRRGYGYTF
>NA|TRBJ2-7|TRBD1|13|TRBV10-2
TGCGCCAGCAGTGAGACAGGGGCCTACGAGCAGTACTTC
CASSETGAYEQYF
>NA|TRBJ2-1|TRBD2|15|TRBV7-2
TGTGCCAGCAGCTCGGGGGGTCTACCCTACAATGAGCAGTTCTTC
CASSSGGLPYNEQFF
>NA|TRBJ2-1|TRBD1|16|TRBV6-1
TGTGCCAGCAGTGAAACCCGTGCGGCAGGGGGCAATGAGCAGTTCTTC
CASSETRAAGGNEQFF
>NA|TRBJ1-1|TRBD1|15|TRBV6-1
TGTGCCAGCAGTGGTCCTACAGGGGGAGGTACTGAAGCTTTCTTT
CASSGPTGGGTEAFF
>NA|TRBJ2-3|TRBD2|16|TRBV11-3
TGTGCCAGCAGCTTAGGGGCTAGCGGGGGCACAGATACGCAGTATTTT
CASSLGASGGTDTQYF
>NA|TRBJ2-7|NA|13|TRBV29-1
TGCAGCGTTGTCTACACTTACACCTACGAGCAGTACTTC
CSVVYTYTYEQYF
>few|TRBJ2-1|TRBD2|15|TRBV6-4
TGTGCCAGCAGTGACTCGACTAGCGGGTACAATGAGCAGTTCTTC
CASSDSTSGYNEQFF
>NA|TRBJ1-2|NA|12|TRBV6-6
TGTGCCAGCAGACCGTGGGGCGGCGGCTACACCTTC
CASRPWGGGYTF
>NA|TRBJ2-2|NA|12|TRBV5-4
TGTGCCAGCAGCAGGACAGCCGGGGAGCTGTTTTTT
CASSRTAGELFF